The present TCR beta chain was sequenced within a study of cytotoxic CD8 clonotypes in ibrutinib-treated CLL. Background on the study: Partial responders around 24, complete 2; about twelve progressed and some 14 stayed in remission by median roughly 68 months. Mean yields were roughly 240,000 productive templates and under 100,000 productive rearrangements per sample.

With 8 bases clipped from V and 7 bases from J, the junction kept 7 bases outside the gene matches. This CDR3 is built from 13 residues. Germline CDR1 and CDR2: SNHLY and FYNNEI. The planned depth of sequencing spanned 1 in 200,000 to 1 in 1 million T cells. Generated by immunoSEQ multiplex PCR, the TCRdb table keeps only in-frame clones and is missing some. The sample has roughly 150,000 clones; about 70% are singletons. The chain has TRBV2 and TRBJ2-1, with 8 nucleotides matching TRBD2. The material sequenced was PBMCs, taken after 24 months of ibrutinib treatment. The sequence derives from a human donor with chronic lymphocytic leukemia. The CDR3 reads CASLRTSRNEQFF. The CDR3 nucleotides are TGTGCCAGCCTTCGGACTAGCCGAAATGAGCAGTTCTTC. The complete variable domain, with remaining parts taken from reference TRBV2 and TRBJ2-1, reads EPEVTQTPSHQVTQMGQEVILRCVPISNHLYFYWYRQILGQKVEFLVSFYNNEISEKSEIFDDQFSVERPDGSNFTLKIRSTKLEDSAMYFCASLRTSRNEQFFGPGTRLTVL.